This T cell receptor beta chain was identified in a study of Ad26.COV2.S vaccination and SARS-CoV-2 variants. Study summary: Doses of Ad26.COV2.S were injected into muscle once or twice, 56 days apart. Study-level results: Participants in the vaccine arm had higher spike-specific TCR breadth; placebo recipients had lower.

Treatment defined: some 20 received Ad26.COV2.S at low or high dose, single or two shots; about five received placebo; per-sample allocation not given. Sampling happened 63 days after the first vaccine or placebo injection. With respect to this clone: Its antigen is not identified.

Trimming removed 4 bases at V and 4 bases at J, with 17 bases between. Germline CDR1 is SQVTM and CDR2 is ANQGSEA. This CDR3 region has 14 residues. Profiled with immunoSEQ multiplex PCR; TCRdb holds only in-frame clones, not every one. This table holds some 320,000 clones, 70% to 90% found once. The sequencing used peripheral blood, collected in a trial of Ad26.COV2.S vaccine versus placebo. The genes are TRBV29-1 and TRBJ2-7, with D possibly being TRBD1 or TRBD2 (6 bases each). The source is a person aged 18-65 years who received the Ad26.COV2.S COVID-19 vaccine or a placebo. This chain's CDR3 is CSVGGAESQYEQYF. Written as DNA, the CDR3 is TGCAGCGTTGGGGGGGCAGAATCCCAATACGAGCAGTACTTC.